This TCR beta chain stems from a study of Ad26.COV2.S vaccination and SARS-CoV-2 variants. The method was immunoSEQ multiplex PCR; TCRdb's version includes in-frame clones alone and lacks a portion of them. This repertoire shows approximately 140,000 clones, 75% to 90% found once; its top ten account for less than 6%. The CDR3 runs 15 residues. Per the germline V gene, CDR1 is MDHEN and CDR2 is SYDVKM. V gave up 3 bases and J gave up 8 bases; unmatched junction bases: 8. The chain has TRBV28 and TRBJ1-2; TRBD1 aligns across 11 bases. This sample comprised peripheral blood, obtained after recovery from COVID-19. This clonotype originated in a human donor who had recovered from COVID-19. In nucleotides, the CDR3 is TGTGCCAGCAGTTTTAGGACAGGGGGCCCCAAGGGCTACACCTTC. Translation: CASSFRTGGPKGYTF.